This T cell receptor (beta chain) was recorded in a study of cytomegalovirus exposure and HLA in healthy donors. About the study: Earlier results showed roughly 110 million unique TCR beta sequences derived from roughly 190 million T cells. General study points: A previous analysis found most TCR beta V segments productive roughly 90% or roughly 30% of the time.

The PCR used 60 Vbeta and 13 Jbeta primers. Data came from immunoSEQ multiplex PCR; TCRdb stores just in-frame clones and leaves some out. Found here are 95,000 to 150,000 clones, about 80% of them singletons; the top ten hold roughly 30%. CDR1 is SGHAT and CDR2 is FQNNGV in the germline V gene. There are 15 residues in the CDR3. The V and J ends lost 4 bases and 9 bases, in that order; junction bases with no gene match: 13. As for this clone: No antigen is known for it.

The sequenced material came from PBMCs. This chain uses TRBV11-2 with TRBJ2-7, with 9 bases matching TRBD1. The source of this sequence is a man aged 60 to 69 in good health and CMV-seropositive. Written as DNA, the CDR3 is TGTGCCAGCAGCTCGCCACTTGAGACAGGGGGTGGGCAGTACTTC. The encoded protein is CASSSPLETGGGQYF.